This TCR beta chain emerged from a study of cytomegalovirus exposure and HLA in healthy donors. The CDR3 has 16 amino acids. Trimming removed 1 base at V and 4 bases at J, with 16 bases between. CDR1 MDHEN and CDR2 SYDVKM come from the germline V gene. Study results and limitations: The study labeled under 200 TCR beta chains cytomegalovirus-associated.

The PCR ran on 60 Vbeta and 13 Jbeta primers. TCRdb's table, derived via immunoSEQ multiplex PCR, lists solely in-frame clones and lacks some. Counted here are some 86,000 clones, around 79% occurring once; the ten biggest clones make up approximately 14%. Points on this clone: What it binds is unknown.

The chain links TRBV28 to TRBJ1-1; D is possibly TRBD1 (5 bases). This clonotype was obtained from a woman in her thirties or forties in good health and CMV-seropositive. Sample: PBMCs. The CDR3 loop is CASSLSVAGSFTEAFF. The CDR3 DNA follows: TGTGCCAGCAGTTTATCAGTCGCAGGGTCGTTCACTGAAGCTTTCTTT. Together with reference TRBV28 and TRBJ1-1, the CDR3 gives the full variable domain: DVKVTQSSRYLVKRTGEKVFLECVQDMDHENMFWYRQDPGLGLRLIYFSYDVKMKEKGDIPEGYSVSREKKERFSLILESASTNQTSMYLCASSLSVAGSFTEAFFGQGTRLTVV.